The rows below give T cell receptor beta chains drawn from one sample of a study of preoperative IRX-2 immunotherapy in early breast cancer. TCRdb's copy holds only in-frame clones and misses some; the assay was immunoSEQ multiplex PCR. This sample has around 29,000 clones, with about four fifths found just once. Specimen collection occurred from a patient treated with IRX-2 immunotherapy. These receptors came from a human donor with breast cancer. The CDR3 runs from the conserved cysteine through the conserved F or W. D genes are given only for firm matches. Not all rows give a size; the values are once, few, many and, for expanded clones, a class.

V	D	size	J	DNA	CDR3
TRBV28	-	-	TRBJ2-7	TGTGCCAGCAGTCCCCCGCCCAGGGGTTACTACGAGCAGTACTTC	CASSPPPRGYYEQYF
TRBV6-8	-	-	TRBJ2-2	TGTGCCAGCAGTTACGGATCGGGTAGGGCCGGGGAGCTGTTTTTT	CASSYGSGRAGELFF
TRBV6-7	-	-	TRBJ1-4	TGTGCCATCAGTGAAAGGTCGGAGAAACTGTTTTTT	CAISERSEKLFF
TRBV5-1	TRBD2	-	TRBJ2-1	TGCGCCAGCAGCTTGTTGTTTGCTAGCGGAAACAATGAGCAGTTCTTC	CASSLLFASGNNEQFF
TRBV6-8	TRBD1	-	TRBJ1-1	TGTGCCAGCAGTGGCAGGGGGAAAGACACTGAAGCTTTCTTT	CASSGRGKDTEAFF
TRBV5-1	-	-	TRBJ1-1	TGCGCCAGCAGCCGGCGGGAGATGAACACTGAAGCTTTCTTT	CASSRREMNTEAFF
TRBV11-3	-	-	TRBJ1-1	TGTGCCAGCAGCTTAGGAGGTTTGAACACTGAAGCTTTCTTT	CASSLGGLNTEAFF
TRBV11-3	TRBD1	-	TRBJ1-1	TGTGCCAGCAGCTTGAGGACAGGGAGGACTGAAGCTTTCTTT	CASSLRTGRTEAFF
TRBV15	TRBD1	-	TRBJ2-3	TGTGCCACCAGCCTGACAGGGAACACAGATACGCAGTATTTT	CATSLTGNTDTQYF
TRBV6-8	-	-	TRBJ1-2	TGTGCCAGCCGAACCCTGAAACCTTACTATGGCTACACCTTC	CASRTLKPYYGYTF
TRBV6-8	-	-	TRBJ2-3	TGTGCCACCCCGGGGAGATTTGGCACAGATACGCAGTATTTT	CATPGRFGTDTQYF
TRBV11-3	-	-	TRBJ1-6	TGTGCCAGCAGCGCACAGTCTAGGACATACGGATCACCCCTCCACTTT	CASSAQSRTYGSPLHF
TRBV6-8	-	-	TRBJ1-5	TGTGCCAGCAGTTACGGGGTAGCTCGGCCCCAGCATTTT	CASSYGVARPQHF
TRBV18	-	-	TRBJ1-5	TGTGCCAGCTCACTGGGACGGGAGAATCAGCCCCAGCATTTT	CASSLGRENQPQHF
TRBV19	-	-	TRBJ1-2	TGTGCCAGTAGTATCCTCCTGGGCTATGGCTACACCTTC	CASSILLGYGYTF
TRBV6-8	-	-	TRBJ2-2	TGTGCCAGCAGTATAGCGTCCACCGGGGAGCTGTTTTTT	CASSIASTGELFF
TRBV9	-	-	TRBJ1-1	TGTGCCAGCAGCGTGACCCCGGGAACTGAAGTTTTCTTT	CASSVTPGTEVFF
TRBV28	-	-	TRBJ2-3	TGTGCCAGCACCGTACCGGGACGGCTCACAGATACGCAGTATTTT	CASTVPGRLTDTQYF
TRBV30	-	-	TRBJ2-5	TGTGCCTGGAGTGTGGGGGTCTACCAAGAGACCCAGTACTTC	CAWSVGVYQETQYF
TRBV6-8	-	-	TRBJ2-2	TGTGCCAGCAGCCAGCTAACCTTGCGGGACAGCTTAACCGGGGAGCTGTTTTTT	CASSQLTLRDSLTGELFF
TRBV5-1	-	-	TRBJ1-4	TGCGCCAGCAGCCCTGGGGGTTCGTCAGGGGAAAAACTGTTTTTT	CASSPGGSSGEKLFF
TRBV5-1	-	few	TRBJ2-5	TGCGCCAGCAGAGGGGGTGGAGGACCGGGGGAGACCCAGTACTTC	CASRGGGGPGETQYF
TRBV23-1	-	-	TRBJ2-7	TGCGCCAGCAGCCTAAGACGGGGCACCTACGAGCAGTACTTC	CASSLRRGTYEQYF